A single sample is the source of the 15 T cell receptor beta chains below, sequenced in a study of PD-1 blockade in classical Hodgkin lymphoma. Sample time point: cycle 4 day 1 (C4D1), after more than five weeks of nivolumab. Relapse after autologous stem cell transplantation occurred in every patient, and brentuximab vedotin exposure varied. Negative magnetic selection isolated CD4+ T cells from thawed PBMCs. TCRdb's copy holds only in-frame clones and misses some; the assay was immunoSEQ multiplex PCR. Altogether 20,000 to 25,000 clones are present, approximately 65% being singletons, with the ten largest covering 0.95% to 1.5%. The sample in question was CD4+ T cells from blood, obtained before the fourth cycle of nivolumab. The receptors here all came from a human donor with classical Hodgkin lymphoma.

The chain joins TRBV7-3 to TRBJ2-5, with D tentatively TRBD1 (5 bases). The V end lost 2 bases, the J end lost 7 bases, and 11 bases lay between the germline ends. Germline lookup yields CDR1 SGHTA and CDR2 FQGTGA. The CDR3 is made up of 13 amino acids. The CDR3 protein is CASSLESGLTQYF. CDR3 DNA: TGTGCCAGCAGCTTAGAGTCAGGGTTGACCCAGTACTTC.

The genes are TRBV5-5 and TRBJ1-5; 9 nucleotides agree with TRBD1. The trim removed 0 bases at V and 3 bases at J, leaving 10 bases unmatched. The CDR3 spans 18 residues. Germline assignment: CDR1 SGHKS and CDR2 YYEKEE (reference sequence). The CDR3 loop is CASSLGGLGQGPNQPQHF. In nucleotides, the CDR3 is TGTGCCAGCAGCTTGGGCGGGCTGGGACAGGGCCCCAATCAGCCCCAGCATTTT.

The chain carries TRBV6-1 and TRBJ2-7; TRBD1 matches at 9 bases. Germline V gene sequence: CDR1 MNHNS, CDR2 SASEGT. CDR3 length: 15 residues. V was clipped by 5 bases and J by 3 bases; unmatched bases: 8. CDR3 residues: CASSIGQGRSYEQYF. The CDR3 DNA is TGTGCCAGCAGTATCGGACAGGGGCGAAGCTACGAGCAGTACTTC.

A remark on this clone: The junction departs from germline at one end; a sequencing error may be responsible. This sample also contains other DNA sequences that code for the same CDR3. The chain carries TRBV5-1 and TRBJ2-2, with D possibly called TRBD1 or TRBD2 (5 bases each). The CDR3 is made up of 15 amino acids. Germline V gives CDR1 SGHRS, CDR2 YFSETQ. CDR3 nucleotides: TGCGCCAGCAGTTTGGCTACTGGGGGCACCGGGGAGCTGTTTTTT. Protein: CASSLATGGTGELFF.

The chain employs TRBV11-2 and TRBJ1-4; weak D call: TRBD1 (6 bases). The length of the CDR3 is 14 residues. Deletions cut 5 bases from V and 8 bases from J, with 15 bases between. The germline gives CDR1 SGHAT, CDR2 FQNNGV. The CDR3 reads CASSVTGGWEKLFF. DNA of the CDR3: TGTGCCAGCAGCGTGACAGGTGGATGGGAAAAACTGTTTTTT.

The V call is TRBV29-1, the J call TRBJ2-1, with 9 bases aligning to TRBD1. Per germline, CDR1 SQVTM and CDR2 ANQGSEA. V was clipped by 4 bases and J by 3 bases; unmatched bases: 4. This CDR3 comprises 14 residues. The CDR3 DNA reads as TGCAGCGTTGCCGGGACAGGGAACTACAATGAGCAGTTCTTC. Its protein product is CSVAGTGNYNEQFF.

CDR3: CASSQGTGLAGDEQFF. The CDR3 DNA is TGCGCCAGCAGCCAAGGGACCGGACTAGCGGGGGATGAGCAGTTCTTC. The genes are TRBV4-1 and TRBJ2-1; 13 positions match TRBD2. The CDR3 length is 16 residues. Germline CDR1 and CDR2: MGHRA and YSYEKL. Trimming took 1 base from V and 8 from J; bases not matched to a gene: 5.

This CDR3 is CAWNDRDLRLFF. The CDR3 DNA sequence: TGTGCCTGGAATGACAGGGACCTGAGACTGTTTTTT. V usage is TRBV30 and J usage is TRBJ1-4; 7 bases match TRBD1. Per germline, CDR1 GTSNPN and CDR2 SVGIG (reference sequence). Trimming took 4 bases from V and 13 from J; bases not matched to a gene: 9. This CDR3 region has 12 residues.

This chain connects TRBV5-1 to TRBJ2-2; perhaps TRBD2 as D (6 bases). Trimming removed 3 bases from V and 5 bases from J, with 11 bases in between. Germline CDR1 and CDR2: SGHRS and YFSETQ. This CDR3 has 14 amino acids. The CDR3 sequence: CASSWDFPTGELFF. Here the CDR3 DNA reads TGCGCCAGCAGCTGGGACTTTCCGACCGGGGAGCTGTTTTTT.

The chain carries TRBV7-2 and TRBJ1-3, with D uncertain. This CDR3 spans 15 amino acids. V lost 0 bases and J 0 bases, leaving 6 bases between the germline ends. Germline V gives CDR1 SGHTA, CDR2 FQGNSA. DNA of the CDR3: TGTGCCAGCAGCTTAGCCCGGCACTCTGGAAACACCATATATTTT. Its protein is CASSLARHSGNTIYF.

V is TRBV5-6 and J is TRBJ1-4; 9 bases map to TRBD1. CDR3 length equals 15 residues. Trimming removed 4 bases from V and 8 bases from J; junction bases left unmatched: 9. CDR1 and CDR2 (germline): SGHDT, YYEEEE. CDR3 sequence: CASSQPGQGVEKLFF. Written as DNA, the CDR3 is TGTGCCAGCAGCCAACCGGGACAGGGTGTGGAAAAACTGTTTTTT.

This clone has only a few counts. The chain combines TRBV5-8 with TRBJ1-5; D is unclear. Germline CDR1 reads SGHTS; CDR2 reads YDEGEE. The CDR3 contains 14 residues. V was cut by 3 bases and J by 2 bases, with 9 bases left in between. CDR3 sequence: CASSSGFRNQPQHF. CDR3 bases: TGTGCCAGCAGCTCAGGATTTCGCAATCAGCCCCAGCATTTT.

V and J are TRBV4-3 and TRBJ1-2; tentative D call: TRBD1 (5 bases). Trimming removed 0 bases at V and 3 bases at J, with 11 bases between. This CDR3 spans 15 amino acids. Germline CDR1 LGHNA, CDR2 YSLEER. The CDR3 DNA reads as TGCGCCAGCAGCCAAGACTGGGGACGGGACTATGGCTACACCTTC. This codes for CASSQDWGRDYGYTF.

V gene TRBV7-2 combines with J gene TRBJ1-2, with 8 bases that match TRBD1. This CDR3 is built from 15 residues. Germline trimming cut 5 bases from V and 5 bases from J; bases unmatched to any gene: 10. Germline CDR1 and CDR2: SGHTA and FQGNSA. The CDR3 sequence is CASSITTGAPYGYTF. The DNA for the CDR3 is TGTGCCAGCAGCATCACGACAGGGGCACCTTATGGCTACACCTTC.

The gene calls are TRBV19 and TRBJ2-1; D remains unclear. CDR1 LNHDA and CDR2 SQIVND come from the germline V gene (reference sequence). V was clipped by 3 bases and J by 7 bases, with 16 bases between them. This CDR3 region has 15 residues. The CDR3 bases are TGTGCCAGTAGTATCCGCCCGGGCGGTGAGAATGAGCAGTTCTTC. Protein: CASSIRPGGENEQFF.